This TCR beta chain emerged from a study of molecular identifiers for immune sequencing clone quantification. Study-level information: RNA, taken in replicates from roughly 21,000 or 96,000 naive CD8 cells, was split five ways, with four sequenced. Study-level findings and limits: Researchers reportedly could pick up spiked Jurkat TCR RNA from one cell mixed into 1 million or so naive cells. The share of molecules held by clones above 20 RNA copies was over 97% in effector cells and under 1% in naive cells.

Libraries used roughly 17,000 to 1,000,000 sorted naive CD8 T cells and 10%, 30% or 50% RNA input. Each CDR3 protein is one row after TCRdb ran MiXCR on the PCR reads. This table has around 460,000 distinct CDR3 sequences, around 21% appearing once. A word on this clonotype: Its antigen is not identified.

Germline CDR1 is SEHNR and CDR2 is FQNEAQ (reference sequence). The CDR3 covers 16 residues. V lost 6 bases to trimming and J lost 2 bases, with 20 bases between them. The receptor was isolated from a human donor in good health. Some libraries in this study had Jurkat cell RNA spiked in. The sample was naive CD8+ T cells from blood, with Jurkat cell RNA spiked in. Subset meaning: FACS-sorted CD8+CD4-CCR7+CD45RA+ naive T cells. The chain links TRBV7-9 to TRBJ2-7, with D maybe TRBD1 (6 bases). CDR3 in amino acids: CASSFTSGTLTYEQYF. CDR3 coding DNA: TGTGCCAGCAGTTTTACCTCCGGGACACTAACCTACGAGCAGTACTTC.